Presented here are 17 T cell receptor beta chains from one specimen sequenced in a study of blood T cell repertoires in COVID-19. Sequencing was performed with immunoSEQ multiplex PCR; in TCRdb, only in-frame clones are kept and a portion is missing. The table has 250,000 to 300,000 clones, over 85% seen once; the top ten hold 11%. Sequencing was done on a sample of peripheral blood. The receptors originated from a woman between 25 and 40 years old with COVID-19, enrolled during active disease.

V and J are TRBV3-1 (or the pseudogene TRBV3-2) and TRBJ1-3, with D possibly TRBD1 on 6 matching bases. Trimming removed 6 bases from V and 1 base from J, with 13 bases in between. The CDR3 spans 15 residues. The germline V gene has CDR1 LGHDT and CDR2 YNNKEL (reference sequence). The CDR3 reads CASRPLDRSGNTIYF. CDR3 in DNA: TGTGCCAGCAGACCACTGGACAGATCTGGAAACACCATATATTTT.

The rearrangement joins TRBV11-2 to TRBJ2-3; 11 bases match TRBD2. The CDR3 contains 14 residues. Unmatched junction bases numbered 8, after V lost 5 bases and J lost 10 bases. Germline CDR1 SGHAT, CDR2 FQNNGV. The CDR3 DNA sequence: TGTGCCAGCAGCCTAGCGGGGGGCTCCTCTCCGCAGTATTTT. It specifies CASSLAGGSSPQYF.

The chain links TRBV10-3 to TRBJ1-3; the match to TRBD1 covers 7 bases. This CDR3 is 15 amino acids long. Germline CDR1 reads ENHRY; CDR2 reads SYGVKD. Trimming at V came to 2 bases and at J to 0 bases, leaving 1 base not matched to a gene. CDR3 residues: CAISERDSSGNTIYF. The CDR3, as DNA: TGTGCCATCAGTGAGCGGGACAGCTCTGGAAACACCATATATTTT.

This clone has just one count. This chain connects TRBV6-5 to TRBJ2-1; TRBD2 agrees at 9 bases. The V gene end was trimmed by 0 bases and the J gene end by 5 bases; junction bases not matched to a gene: 5. From germline, CDR1 is MNHEY and CDR2 SVGAGI. This CDR3 comprises 16 residues. CDR3 protein: CASSYSRGGSHNEQFF. DNA of the CDR3: TGTGCCAGCAGTTACTCGCGGGGGGGCAGTCACAATGAGCAGTTCTTC.

The chain has TRBV2 and TRBJ1-4; TRBD1 might be the D (6 bases). The CDR3 sequence is 15 residues long. V was shortened by 5 bases and J by 5 bases, with 15 bases between the two germline ends. The germline gives CDR1 SNHLY, CDR2 FYNNEI. Here the CDR3 DNA reads TGTGCCAGCAGTAAGCAGACAGGACTGAATGAAAAACTGTTTTTT. Translating gives CASSKQTGLNEKLFF.

The rearrangement joins TRBV23-1 to TRBJ1-6; no definite D call. TRBV23-1 is noted as an ORF with a role that remains uncertain. This CDR3 is 15 amino acids long. Trimming took off 0 bases at V and 7 bases at J, with 10 bases between the two ends. CDR3 sequence (DNA): TGCGCCAGCAGTCAATCGGTAGCCCCGAATTCACCCCTCCACTTT. This sequence encodes CASSQSVAPNSPLHF.

This clone was observed once. The rearrangement uses TRBV10-3 and TRBJ1-2, with TRBD1 as a possible D gene (6 bases). The CDR3 runs to 16 residues. Trimming pared 0 bases from V and 2 bases from J, leaving 13 bases between. CDR1 and CDR2 (germline): ENHRY, SYGVKD. CDR3 in amino acids: CAISESGGLLNYGYTF. In DNA form, the CDR3 reads TGTGCCATCAGTGAGTCGGGGGGGCTTCTGAACTATGGCTACACCTTC.

V and J are TRBV5-1 and TRBJ2-3, with D maybe TRBD2 (5 bases). Germline-derived CDR1 and CDR2 are SGHRS and YFSETQ. Trimming took off 0 bases at V and 0 bases at J, with 11 bases between the two ends. This CDR3 contains 16 residues. CDR3 sequence reads: CASSLVSGSSTDTQYF. As DNA, the CDR3 is TGCGCCAGCAGCTTGGTAAGCGGCTCTAGCACAGATACGCAGTATTTT. Full variable domain (remainder filled in from reference TRBV5-1 and TRBJ2-3): KAGVTQTPRYLIKTRGQQVTLSCSPISGHRSVSWYQQTPGQGLQFLFEYFSETQRNKGNFPGRFSGRQFSNSRSEMNVSTLELGDSALYLCASSLVSGSSTDTQYFGPGTRLTVL.

The chain employs TRBV21-1 and TRBJ1-2. TRBV21-1 is listed as a pseudogene. This CDR3 has 17 residues. CDR3 in amino acids: CASSKEGGWRLFYGYTF. CDR3 bases: TGTGCCAGCAGCAAAGAGGGGGGGTGGAGGTTGTTCTATGGCTACACCTTC.

Remarks on this clone: The sample has other DNA sequences that encode this CDR3 too. CDR3 loop: CASSEQGEKLFF. CDR3 DNA sequence: TGTGCCAGCAGTGAGCAGGGGGAGAAACTGTTTTTT. The J gene is TRBJ1-4, the V gene TRBV2; TRBD1 aligns across 7 bases. V dropped 3 bases and J dropped 11; count of bases not matched to a gene: 3. The germline gives CDR1 SNHLY, CDR2 FYNNEI. The CDR3 totals 12 residues.

The chain recombines TRBV5-1 with TRBJ2-7; a weak D match, TRBD2 (5 bases). This CDR3 is 14 amino acids long. Germline CDR1 reads SGHRS; CDR2 reads YFSETQ. V was clipped by 3 bases and J by 4 bases, with 14 bases between them. CDR3 coding DNA: TGCGCCAGCAGCTGGACTCTCGGAAGTTACGAGCAGTACTTC. Residues: CASSWTLGSYEQYF.

The chain is built from TRBV5-1 and TRBJ2-3; D is perhaps TRBD2 (6 bases). The CDR3 is made up of 18 amino acids. V lost 3 bases, J lost 0 bases, and 20 bases lay in between. Germline V gene sequence: CDR1 SGHRS, CDR2 YFSETQ. CDR3 sequence: CASSSPIRRGSSTDTQYF. DNA for the CDR3: TGCGCCAGCAGCTCCCCGATACGGCGGGGATCTAGCACAGATACGCAGTATTTT.

This chain connects TRBV12-3 or TRBV12-4 to TRBJ2-1; D might be TRBD2 (5 bases). There are 13 residues in the CDR3. V shed 6 bases and J shed 6 bases, with 12 bases lying between them. The CDR3 sequence is CASSVHEGNEQFF. The DNA of the CDR3 is TGTGCCAGCAGCGTTCACGAGGGCAATGAGCAGTTCTTC.

V gene TRBV5-1 combines with J gene TRBJ2-2; D is possibly TRBD2 (5 bases). CDR3 size: 16 residues. Germline CDR1 and CDR2: SGHRS and YFSETQ. V shed 2 bases and J shed 3 bases, with 14 bases lying between them. The CDR3 region has the DNA TGCGCCAGCAGCTTAGTGGAGGTCTACCACACCGGGGAGCTGTTTTTT. Its translation: CASSLVEVYHTGELFF. The whole variable domain, filled in from reference TRBV5-1 and TRBJ2-2, reads KAGVTQTPRYLIKTRGQQVTLSCSPISGHRSVSWYQQTPGQGLQFLFEYFSETQRNKGNFPGRFSGRQFSNSRSEMNVSTLELGDSALYLCASSLVEVYHTGELFFGEGSRLTVL.

The V and J genes are TRBV7-2 and TRBJ2-3; 7 nucleotides match TRBD1. Germline values: CDR1 SGHTA, CDR2 FQGNSA. The CDR3 consists of 14 residues. Trimming at V came to 6 bases and at J to 5 bases, leaving 8 bases not matched to a gene. The CDR3 DNA follows: TGTGCCAGCAGACCTACAGGGGTTGAAGATACGCAGTATTTT. This gives the protein CASRPTGVEDTQYF. Full variable domain (rest looked up from reference TRBV7-2 and TRBJ2-3): GAGVSQSPSNKVTEKGKDVELRCDPISGHTALYWYRQSLGQGLEFLIYFQGNSAPDKSGLPSDRFSAERTGGSVSTLTIQRTQQEDSAVYLCASRPTGVEDTQYFGPGTRLTVL.

The chain combines TRBV11-2 with TRBJ2-7, with no clear D. This CDR3 region has 16 residues. Germline CDR1 is SGHAT and CDR2 is FQNNGV. The V gene lost 0 bases and the J gene lost 0 bases, with 12 bases spanning the gap. CDR3 coding DNA: TGTGCCAGCAGCTTAGATTTTGGCAGCGTCTCCTACGAGCAGTACTTC. It encodes CASSLDFGSVSYEQYF.

The J gene is TRBJ2-5, the V gene TRBV2; tentatively, D is TRBD1 (7 bases). The CDR3 consists of 16 residues. The germline gives CDR1 SNHLY, CDR2 FYNNEI. V was clipped by 6 bases and J by 5 bases, with 22 bases between them. This CDR3 reads CASSHTAGGFRETQYF. The CDR3 DNA follows: TGTGCCAGCAGCCATACAGCAGGGGGGTTTCGGGAGACCCAGTACTTC.